Each of the 2 T cell receptor beta chains below was sequenced from the same sample in a study of T cells after yellow fever vaccination. TCRdb itself ran the 5' RACE reads through MiXCR, one entry per CDR3 protein. The data show some 340,000 distinct CDR3 sequences, about 10% seen once. The sample was CD4+ T cells sorted from PBMCs, taken 45 days after the yellow fever booster vaccination. These receptors came from a man younger than 35 who received the YFV17D yellow fever vaccine.

This clonotype turned up a few times. The genes are TRBV6-1 and TRBJ1-5; D is perhaps TRBD1 (5 bases). This CDR3 spans 13 amino acids. Germline V lookup: CDR1 MNHNS, CDR2 SASEGT. Trimming left V 6 bases short and J 3 bases short, with 9 bases between. For the CDR3, the DNA is TGTGCCAGCAGGACAGATTACAATCAGCCCCAGCATTTT. Protein product: CASRTDYNQPQHF.

This clonotype was seen repeatedly, ten times or more. This sequence joins TRBV27 and TRBJ2-7; D may be TRBD1 (6 bases). The germline CDR1 and CDR2 sequences are MNHEY and SMNVEV (reference sequence). V lost 5 bases, J lost 0 bases, and 11 bases lay in between. The CDR3 contains 14 residues. This CDR3 is CASSPNRVSYEQYF. The CDR3 nucleotides are TGTGCCAGCAGTCCCAACAGGGTCTCCTACGAGCAGTACTTC.